These T cell receptor beta chains were read from a single sample in a study of memory CD4+ T cells and cytomegalovirus serostatus. Data came from immunoSEQ multiplex PCR; TCRdb stores just in-frame clones and leaves some out. This sample carries about 82,000 clones, more than 70% of them seen once, and the ten largest clones take nearly 0.8%. The sample taken for sequencing was memory CD4+ T cells from blood. Every receptor here comes from an adult in good health and CMV-seronegative. Both conserved end residues are part of each CDR3. The D gene is left open where the match is weak. Some rows mark clone size as missing; the rest say once, few, many or name a class of expanded clone.

V gene	clone size	J gene	D gene	CDR3 protein	CDR3 DNA
TRBV7-2	once	TRBJ2-7	NA	CASSLRESNEQYF	TGTGCCAGCAGCTTAAGGGAAAGTAACGAGCAGTACTTC
TRBV6-1	NA	TRBJ1-3	NA	CASSEGTTGRNTIYF	TGTGCCAGCAGTGAAGGTACGACCGGTAGAAACACCATATATTTT
TRBV11-2	NA	TRBJ1-2	NA	CASSLGLGHGENYGYTF	TGTGCCAGCAGCTTAGGGTTGGGACACGGGGAGAACTATGGCTACACCTTC
TRBV6-5	NA	TRBJ1-1	NA	CASSYGSRATEAFF	TGTGCCAGCAGTTACGGGTCCCGGGCCACTGAAGCTTTCTTT
TRBV18	NA	TRBJ1-1	TRBD1	CASSGTGVHTEAFF	TGTGCCAGCTCTGGGACAGGGGTCCACACTGAAGCTTTCTTT
TRBV2	NA	TRBJ1-2	NA	CASSVGRTDGYTF	TGTGCCAGCAGTGTTGGACGGACGGATGGCTACACCTTC
TRBV6-6	NA	TRBJ1-4	TRBD1	CASSYGTGEKLFF	TGTGCCAGCAGTTACGGGACAGGAGAAAAACTGTTTTTT
TRBV13	NA	TRBJ2-6	TRBD2	CASPNRGSSSGANVLTF	TGTGCCAGCCCTAATCGCGGGAGCTCCTCTGGGGCCAACGTCCTGACTTTC
TRBV2	once	TRBJ1-2	NA	CASSGAGAVYDYGYTF	TGTGCCAGCAGTGGGGCAGGGGCCGTATACGACTATGGCTACACCTTC
TRBV6-1	NA	TRBJ2-7	NA	CASSESGLRSSYEQYF	TGTGCCAGCAGTGAATCCGGACTGAGAAGCTCCTACGAGCAGTACTTC
TRBV12-5	NA	TRBJ2-2	NA	CASGPPSTEEPTNTGELFF	TGTGCTAGTGGTCCCCCCTCGACGGAAGAACCCACGAACACCGGGGAGCTGTTTTTT
TRBV19	NA	TRBJ1-5	NA	CASSAGLGQPQHF	TGTGCCAGTAGTGCGGGTCTAGGTCAGCCCCAGCATTTT
TRBV7-9	NA	TRBJ1-4	NA	CASKRADNEKLFF	TGTGCCAGCAAACGGGCGGATAATGAAAAACTGTTTTTT
TRBV5-8	NA	TRBJ1-2	TRBD1	CASRFGTGRPYGYTF	TGTGCCAGCAGGTTCGGGACAGGGAGACCCTATGGCTACACCTTC
TRBV19	NA	TRBJ2-2	NA	CASSGSLYTGELFF	TGTGCCAGTAGTGGCAGCCTCTACACCGGGGAGCTGTTTTTT
TRBV4-3	once	TRBJ2-7	TRBD1	CASSQGARQGPYEQYF	TGCGCCAGCAGCCAAGGAGCTAGACAGGGTCCCTACGAGCAGTACTTC
TRBV30	NA	TRBJ1-6	TRBD1	CAWSVLTGVSPLHF	TGTGCCTGGAGTGTACTGACAGGGGTTTCACCCCTCCACTTT
TRBV5-8	NA	TRBJ2-7	TRBD1	CASSRQLGQSVSYEQYF	TGTGCCAGCAGCCGACAATTGGGACAGTCCGTCTCCTACGAGCAGTACTTC
TRBV30	NA	TRBJ1-5	NA	CAWSVLPANQPQHF	TGTGCCTGGAGTGTACTCCCGGCTAATCAGCCCCAGCATTTT
TRBV5-8	NA	TRBJ2-3	TRBD1	CASNLGQGSTDTQYF	TGTGCCAGCAACCTCGGACAGGGGAGCACAGATACGCAGTATTTT
TRBV6-6	NA	TRBJ1-6	TRBD1	CASSPVTGAINSPLHF	TGTGCCAGCAGCCCAGTAACAGGGGCTATTAATTCACCCCTCCACTTT
TRBV2	NA	TRBJ2-7	NA	CASILTGTEQYF	TGTGCCAGCATTTTAACAGGGACTGAGCAGTACTTC
TRBV29-1	NA	TRBJ1-5	NA	CSVVGRGDQPQHF	TGCAGCGTTGTAGGCAGGGGTGATCAGCCCCAGCATTTT
TRBV18	once	TRBJ2-3	TRBD1	CASSPWGGTGIADTQYF	TGTGCCAGCTCACCGTGGGGAGGGACAGGGATTGCAGATACGCAGTATTTT
TRBV30	NA	TRBJ2-4	NA	CAWSPSPGAKNIQYF	TGTGCCTGGAGCCCCTCCCCGGGAGCCAAAAACATTCAGTACTTC
TRBV25-1	NA	TRBJ1-4	NA	CASSVGTGPLEKLFF	TGTGCCAGCAGTGTAGGTACGGGACCCCTTGAAAAACTGTTTTTT
TRBV29-1	NA	TRBJ2-1	TRBD1	CSVARDRNNEQFF	TGCAGCGTTGCAAGGGACAGGAACAATGAGCAGTTCTTC
TRBV5-6	NA	TRBJ1-2	NA	CASSLAGNYGYTF	TGTGCCAGCAGCTTGGCAGGGAACTATGGCTACACCTTC
TRBV6-1	NA	TRBJ2-7	NA	CASARASFYEQYF	TGTGCCAGTGCCAGAGCCAGCTTCTACGAGCAGTACTTC
TRBV28	NA	TRBJ1-5	NA	CASSLSGINQPQHF	TGTGCCAGCAGTTTGTCCGGGATCAATCAGCCCCAGCATTTT
TRBV5-4	NA	TRBJ1-2	TRBD1	CASSYWLTGGRGYTF	TGTGCCAGCAGCTATTGGTTGACAGGGGGTCGAGGCTACACCTTC
TRBV5-8	NA	TRBJ2-4	TRBD1	CASSLEAGRGGENIQYF	TGTGCCAGCAGCTTGGAGGCGGGTAGAGGGGGCGAAAACATTCAGTACTTC
TRBV10-2	few	TRBJ2-3	TRBD2	CASSGPSGGTDTQYF	TGCGCCAGCAGTGGTCCTAGCGGGGGCACAGATACGCAGTATTTT
TRBV5-4	few	TRBJ1-1	NA	CASSLSAGNTEAFF	TGTGCCAGCAGCTTGTCGGCAGGGAACACTGAAGCTTTCTTT
TRBV7-2	NA	TRBJ1-5	NA	CASSSGPNNQPQHF	TGTGCCAGCAGCTCGGGACCGAACAATCAGCCCCAGCATTTT
TRBV6-6	NA	TRBJ1-2	TRBD1	CASSISGTGVYGYTF	TGTGCCAGCAGTATCTCCGGGACAGGGGTCTATGGCTACACCTTC
TRBV6-5	NA	TRBJ2-2	TRBD2	CASSYKLTSDTGELFF	TGTGCCAGCAGTTACAAACTGACTAGCGACACCGGGGAGCTGTTTTTT
TRBV19	NA	TRBJ2-2	NA	CASSIGRITGELFF	TGTGCCAGTAGTATAGGTCGGATTACCGGGGAGCTGTTTTTT
TRBV19	NA	TRBJ1-1	TRBD1	CASHKTGGNTEAFF	TGTGCCAGTCATAAAACAGGGGGGAACACTGAAGCTTTCTTT
TRBV18	NA	TRBJ2-2	TRBD1	CASSFYRGVENTGELFF	TGTGCCAGCTCGTTCTACAGGGGCGTGGAGAACACCGGGGAGCTGTTTTTT
TRBV7-2	NA	TRBJ2-5	NA	CASSPRGGTPEGTQYF	TGTGCCAGCAGCCCGAGAGGGGGAACCCCCGAGGGGACCCAGTACTTC
TRBV2	NA	TRBJ1-1	TRBD1	CASGATGGGSTEAFF	TGTGCCAGCGGGGCGACAGGGGGCGGGAGCACTGAAGCTTTCTTT
TRBV7-9	NA	TRBJ2-1	NA	CASSLVGAYNEQFF	TGTGCCAGCAGCTTAGTTGGGGCCTACAATGAGCAGTTCTTC
TRBV15	NA	TRBJ1-1	NA	CATSRAPRRVANTEAFF	TGTGCCACCAGCAGGGCCCCAAGAAGGGTCGCGAACACTGAAGCTTTCTTT
TRBV9	NA	TRBJ2-6	NA	CASTPTGGFSGANVLTF	TGTGCCAGCACCCCCACCGGGGGTTTTTCTGGGGCCAACGTCCTGACTTTC
TRBV28	NA	TRBJ2-3	TRBD1	CASFGQGTDTQYF	TGTGCCAGCTTTGGACAGGGGACAGATACGCAGTATTTT
TRBV18	NA	TRBJ1-1	NA	CASSPQGQDTEAFF	TGTGCCAGCTCCCCCCAGGGGCAGGACACTGAAGCTTTCTTT
TRBV4-1	once	TRBJ1-5	TRBD1	CASSTRDRGDQPQHF	TGCGCCAGCAGCACCCGGGACAGGGGAGATCAGCCCCAGCATTTT